The 29 T cell receptor beta chains presented below share a single source sample, sequenced in a study of T cell repertoires in cytomegalovirus infection. MiXCR was run by TCRdb on the reads, yielding one entry per CDR3 protein. This repertoire shows around 260,000 distinct CDR3 sequences, about 25% found once; its top ten account for 11% to 15%. Sequenced: PBMCs. These receptors were collected from a human donor in good health (CMV status not recorded). Some clones in this sample may be carry-over from other donors' samples.

This clonotype was counted at least ten times. J is TRBJ2-2 and V is TRBV7-2, with D perhaps TRBD1 (6 bases). Germline V CDR1 and CDR2: SGHTA, FQGNSA. V lost 2 bases to trimming and J lost 1 base, with 11 bases between them. There are 16 residues in the CDR3. DNA for the CDR3: TGTGCCAGCAGCTTATTGGCCAGGGGGAACACCGGGGAGCTGTTTTTT. Its protein product is CASSLLARGNTGELFF.

V usage is TRBV19 and J usage is TRBJ2-5, with D possibly called TRBD1 or TRBD2 (5 bases each). The germline CDR1 and CDR2 sequences are LNHDA and SQIVND (reference sequence). V was shortened by 3 bases and J by 5 bases, with 16 bases between the two germline ends. The CDR3 loop spans 15 amino acids. The CDR3 is CASSMGDGRSETQYF. The CDR3 DNA sequence: TGTGCCAGTAGTATGGGGGACGGACGTAGCGAGACCCAGTACTTC.

In this sample, this clonotype turned up many times. The rearrangement joins TRBV4-1 to TRBJ2-7; D is uncertain. CDR3 length: 15 residues. Trimming cost V 3 bases and J 1 base, with 13 bases left between them. Looked up from germline, CDR1 is MGHRA and CDR2 is YSYEKL. CDR3 in amino acids: CASSHHLTTSYEQYF. As DNA, the CDR3 is TGCGCCAGCAGCCACCACCTAACCACATCCTACGAGCAGTACTTC.

The gene calls are TRBV20-1 and TRBJ1-5; 9 bases line up with TRBD1. Germline-derived CDR1 and CDR2 are DFQATT and SNEGSKA (reference sequence). Unmatched junction bases numbered 6, after V lost 1 base and J lost 5 bases. This CDR3 spans 15 amino acids. The CDR3 region has the DNA TGCAGTGCTAGAGCGGGGGACAGGGACTATCAGCCCCAGCATTTT. It encodes CSARAGDRDYQPQHF.

This clonotype has just one count. The chain joins TRBV11-2 to TRBJ2-7; D is uncertain. CDR1 and CDR2 (germline): SGHAT, FQNNGV. CDR3 length equals 12 residues. V was cut by 3 bases and J by 6 bases, with 9 bases left in between. CDR3 bases: TGTGCCAGCAGCTTCAATCTGGCCGAGCAGTACTTC. Translated, it gives CASSFNLAEQYF.

The V gene is TRBV7-6, the J gene TRBJ1-2; D remains ambiguous. This CDR3 is built from 15 residues. V gave up 0 bases and J gave up 3 bases, with 11 bases separating them. The V gene's germline CDR1 is SGHVS and CDR2 FNYEAQ. The CDR3 coding sequence is TGTGCCAGCAGCTTAGCGGGAGACACGTACTATGGCTACACCTTC. Protein sequence: CASSLAGDTYYGYTF.

The chain recombines TRBV20-1 with TRBJ1-5, with a tentative D call TRBD1 (5 bases). CDR1 is DFQATT, CDR2 SNEGSKA, per germline (reference sequence). V lost 3 bases to trimming and J lost 4 bases, with 16 bases between them. CDR3 length: 15 residues. CDR3 sequence reads: CSARVTGGSNQPQHF. For the CDR3, the DNA is TGCAGTGCTAGGGTCACAGGAGGTAGTAATCAGCCCCAGCATTTT.

The sample holds many counts of this clonotype. The V gene is TRBV2, the J gene TRBJ2-7; D is uncertain. V lost 4 bases and J 2 bases, leaving 9 bases between the germline ends. This CDR3 has 13 amino acids. Germline CDR1 SNHLY, CDR2 FYNNEI. The CDR3 loop reads CASSGQPPYEQYF. The CDR3 bases are TGTGCCAGCAGTGGGCAGCCTCCCTACGAGCAGTACTTC.

This clonotype was detected ten times or more. The chain is built from TRBV12-3 or TRBV12-4 and TRBJ2-5, with D perhaps given as TRBD1 or TRBD2 (5 bases each). The CDR3 consists of 14 residues. Trimming shortened V by 4 bases and J by 4 bases, and 13 bases separated the two germline ends. The chain's CDR3 is CASSSRDGIETQYF. CDR3 nucleotide sequence: TGTGCCAGCAGTTCCCGGGACGGTATAGAGACCCAGTACTTC.

This clonotype came up a few times. V gene TRBV12-3 or TRBV12-4 combines with J gene TRBJ1-2; perhaps TRBD1 as D (5 bases). This CDR3 spans 16 amino acids. Trimming left V 4 bases short and J 4 bases short, with 19 bases between. The CDR3, as DNA: TGTGCCAGCAGTTGGCAGGGAGCCAGGGAATCCTATGGCTACACCTTC. As protein: CASSWQGARESYGYTF.

This chain connects TRBV25-1 to TRBJ2-7; no firm D call. Deletions cut 4 bases from V and 7 bases from J, with 8 bases between. The CDR3 is 11 amino acids. The germline V gene encodes CDR1 MGHDK and CDR2 SYGVNS. The CDR3 here is CASSAKSEQYF. CDR3 coding DNA: TGTGCCAGCAGTGCAAAGTCTGAGCAGTACTTC.

The chain joins TRBV7-2 to TRBJ2-4; D is unresolved. The germline CDR1 and CDR2 sequences are SGHTA and FQGNSA. The CDR3 spans 15 residues. Trimming removed 3 bases from V and 2 bases from J, with 11 bases in between. The CDR3 is CASSFLMPPKNIQYF. CDR3 in DNA: TGTGCCAGCAGCTTTCTGATGCCCCCCAAAAACATTCAGTACTTC.

The chain recombines TRBV11-2 with TRBJ1-6; D uncertain. CDR3 length: 14 amino acids. The V end was cut by 3 bases, the J end by 8 bases, with 11 bases between. Germline V gene sequence: CDR1 SGHAT, CDR2 FQNNGV. CDR3 region: CASSLRPSDSPLHF. The CDR3 nucleotides are TGTGCCAGCAGCTTGAGGCCCTCGGATTCACCCCTCCACTTT. Full variable domain (outside the CDR3, taken from reference TRBV11-2 and TRBJ1-6): EAGVAQSPRYKIIEKRQSVAFWCNPISGHATLYWYQQILGQGPKLLIQFQNNGVVDDSQLPKDRFSAERLKGVDSTLKIQPAKLEDSAVYLCASSLRPSDSPLHFGNGTRLTVT.

This sequence joins TRBV10-3 and TRBJ2-1, with 9 bases fitting TRBD2. After removal of 9 bases from V and 6 bases from J, the junction contained 6 bases not matched to a gene. The CDR3 consists of 13 residues. Germline V gives CDR1 ENHRY, CDR2 SYGVKD. The CDR3 DNA reads TGTGCCATAGCGGGGGGCATGGGCAATGAGCAGTTCTTC. Its protein product is CAIAGGMGNEQFF.

This chain connects TRBV7-9 to TRBJ2-1; D call uncertain. The germline V gene has CDR1 SEHNR and CDR2 FQNEAQ (reference sequence). V gave up 5 bases and J gave up 8 bases, with 22 bases separating them. CDR3 length: 16 amino acids. CDR3 nucleotide sequence: TGTGCCAGCAGCCCGCGGACCCTTTTGCCCCCCCATGAGCAGTTCTTC. The encoded protein is CASSPRTLLPPHEQFF.

This clonotype appeared a few times. Relative to the germline gene, one junction end is altered; a read error may explain this. The genes are TRBV28 and TRBJ1-1; no clear D. This CDR3 region has 14 residues. Germline V gene data show CDR1 as MDHEN and CDR2 as SYDVKM. The CDR3 DNA reads TGTGCCAGCAGTTTAGACACGAAGAACGCTGAAGCTTTCTTT. Amino acid sequence: CASSLDTKNAEAFF.

At least ten counts were recorded for this clonotype. The chain couples TRBV7-3 to TRBJ2-3; no firm D call. Between the trimmed V and J ends, which lost 5 bases and 5 bases, there was a span of 11 bases. Germline assignment: CDR1 SGHTA and CDR2 FQGTGA. This CDR3 has 13 residues. CDR3 protein: CASSQTWGDTQYF. CDR3 nucleotide sequence: TGTGCCAGCAGCCAAACTTGGGGAGATACGCAGTATTTT.

Only a few counts were recorded for this clonotype. V is TRBV29-1 and J is TRBJ2-3, with D uncertain. The V and J ends lost 7 bases and 8 bases respectively, with 10 bases between them. The CDR3 spans 10 residues. The germline gives CDR1 SQVTM, CDR2 ANQGSEA. The CDR3 DNA sequence: TGCAGCGGCTACGTTGGTACGCAGTATTTT. It is translated as CSGYVGTQYF.

The gene calls are TRBV7-6 and TRBJ1-1; TRBD1 might be the D (6 bases). Trimming removed 5 bases at V and 0 bases at J, with 10 bases between. The CDR3 runs to 14 residues. Germline CDR1 and CDR2: SGHVS and FNYEAQ. The CDR3 nucleotides read TGTGCCAGCAGCCCCTGGACAGTGAACACTGAAGCTTTCTTT. Translated: CASSPWTVNTEAFF.

This chain joins TRBV29-1 and TRBJ1-5; weak D call: TRBD1 (5 bases). With 4 bases removed from V and 3 bases from J, the gap between germline ends came to 16 bases. This CDR3 region has 15 residues. Germline-derived CDR1 and CDR2 are SQVTM and ANQGSEA. The CDR3 spells CSVVVSGGINQPQHF. CDR3 coding DNA: TGCAGCGTTGTTGTGAGTGGGGGTATCAATCAGCCCCAGCATTTT. The full variable domain, in which reference TRBV29-1 and TRBJ1-5 provide the parts outside the CDR3, is SAVISQKPSRDICQRGTSLTIQCQVDSQVTMMFWYRQQPGQSLTLIATANQGSEATYESGFVIDKFPISRPNLTFSTLTVSNMSPEDSSIYLCSVVVSGGINQPQHFGDGTRLSIL.

This clonotype has more than one count but fewer than ten. The chain couples TRBV28 to TRBJ1-1; the match to TRBD1 covers 7 bases. J lost 1 base, V lost 7 bases, and 3 bases had no gene match. In germline, CDR1 is MDHEN, CDR2 SYDVKM. The CDR3 has 13 residues. The CDR3: CASKGQSNTEAFF. CDR3 sequence (DNA): TGTGCCAGCAAGGGACAGTCGAACACTGAAGCTTTCTTT.

This clonotype was observed many times. The rearrangement links TRBV7-2 to TRBJ2-1, with 12 bases matching TRBD2. Losses at the gene ends were 4 bases for V and 7 bases for J; bases not matched to a gene: 2. The germline V gene encodes CDR1 SGHTA and CDR2 FQGNSA. This CDR3 is 14 amino acids long. CDR3 DNA sequence: TGTGCCAGCAGCTCTACTAGCGGGAGGAATGAGCAGTTCTTC. It encodes CASSSTSGRNEQFF.

This clonotype turned up a few times. V usage is TRBV20-1 and J usage is TRBJ2-1; TRBD2 matches 12 bases. This CDR3 has 14 residues. Germline V gene lookup returns CDR1 DFQATT and CDR2 SNEGSKA (reference sequence). With 5 bases clipped from V and 7 bases from J, the junction kept 6 bases outside the gene matches. The CDR3 bases are TGCAGTGCTCCTAGCGGGGGGGCGAGGAATGAGCAGTTCTTC. Encoded protein: CSAPSGGARNEQFF.

This clonotype was seen repeatedly, ten times or more. V usage is TRBV7-6 and J usage is TRBJ2-1, with 8 bases identical to TRBD1. The CDR3 length is 15 residues. V was clipped by 6 bases and J by 0 bases; unmatched bases: 4. The germline V gene encodes CDR1 SGHVS and CDR2 FNYEAQ. The DNA for the CDR3 is TGTGCCAGCAGTAACAGGGGGAGCTCCTACAATGAGCAGTTCTTC. It translates to CASSNRGSSYNEQFF.

The gene calls are TRBV5-1 and TRBJ2-3, with 7 bases identical to TRBD1. The CDR3 sequence is 14 residues long. The germline gives CDR1 SGHRS, CDR2 YFSETQ. V shed 5 bases and J 4 bases; nucleotides not matched to a gene: 7. CDR3 sequence (DNA): TGCGCCAGCAGTCCCAGACAGGGAGCAGATACGCAGTATTTT. Encoded protein: CASSPRQGADTQYF.

The V call is TRBV7-8, the J call TRBJ2-1; D unclear. CDR3 length: 17 amino acids. CDR1 is SGHVS, CDR2 FQNEAQ, per germline. With 1 base removed from V and 4 bases from J, the gap between germline ends came to 17 bases. The CDR3 loop reads CASSLVTGRQTYNEQFF. The CDR3 DNA follows: TGTGCCAGCAGCTTAGTGACGGGCCGCCAAACTTACAATGAGCAGTTCTTC.

This clonotype came up many times. V usage is TRBV7-2 and J usage is TRBJ1-2, with 9 bases matching TRBD1. The junction had 15 bases not matched to a gene; V was cut back by 5 bases and J by 8 bases. Germline V gene sequence: CDR1 SGHTA, CDR2 FQGNSA. CDR3 length: 16 amino acids. The CDR3 DNA reads as TGTGCCAGCAGCCCACGGCCGACAGGGGGAGAGACCGGCTACACCTTC. Its protein is CASSPRPTGGETGYTF. The whole variable domain, filled in from reference TRBV7-2 and TRBJ1-2, reads GAGVSQSPSNKVTEKGKDVELRCDPISGHTALYWYRQSLGQGLEFLIYFQGNSAPDKSGLPSDRFSAERTGGSVSTLTIQRTQQEDSAVYLCASSPRPTGGETGYTFGSGTRLTVV.

The chain is built from TRBV20-1 and TRBJ1-3; TRBD1 is a possible D gene (5 bases). CDR1 is DFQATT and CDR2 is SNEGSKA in the germline V gene (reference sequence). The CDR3 sequence is 14 residues long. V dropped 1 base and J dropped 1 base, with 8 bases sitting between them. The CDR3 DNA follows: TGCAGTGCTAGAGCCACAGGTTCTGGAAACACCATATATTTT. It encodes CSARATGSGNTIYF.

This clonotype came up a few times. The CDR3 nucleotides are TGCAGCTGGTCGTCACTAGCGGGGACTGGGGCCCAGTACTTC. Translated, it gives CSWSSLAGTGAQYF. This sequence joins TRBV29-1 and TRBJ2-5, with 10 bases aligning to TRBD2. The CDR3 has 14 residues. The germline CDR1 and CDR2 sequences are SQVTM and ANQGSEA. V was pared by 8 bases and J by 9 bases, with 15 bases of the junction left unmatched.